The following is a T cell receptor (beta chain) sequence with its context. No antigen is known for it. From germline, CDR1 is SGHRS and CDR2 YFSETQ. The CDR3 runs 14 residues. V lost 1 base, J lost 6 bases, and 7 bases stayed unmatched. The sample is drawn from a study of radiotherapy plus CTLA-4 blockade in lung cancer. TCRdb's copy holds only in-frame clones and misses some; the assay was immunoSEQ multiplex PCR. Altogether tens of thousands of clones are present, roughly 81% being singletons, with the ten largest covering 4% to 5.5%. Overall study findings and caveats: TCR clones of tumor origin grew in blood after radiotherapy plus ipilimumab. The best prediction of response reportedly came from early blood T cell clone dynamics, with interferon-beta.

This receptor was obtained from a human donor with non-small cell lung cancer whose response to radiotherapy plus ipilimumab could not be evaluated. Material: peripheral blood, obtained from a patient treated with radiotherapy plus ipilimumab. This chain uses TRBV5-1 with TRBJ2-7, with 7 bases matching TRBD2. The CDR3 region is CASSLTAGYGEQYF. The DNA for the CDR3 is TGCGCCAGCAGCTTGACAGCGGGATACGGCGAGCAGTACTTC.